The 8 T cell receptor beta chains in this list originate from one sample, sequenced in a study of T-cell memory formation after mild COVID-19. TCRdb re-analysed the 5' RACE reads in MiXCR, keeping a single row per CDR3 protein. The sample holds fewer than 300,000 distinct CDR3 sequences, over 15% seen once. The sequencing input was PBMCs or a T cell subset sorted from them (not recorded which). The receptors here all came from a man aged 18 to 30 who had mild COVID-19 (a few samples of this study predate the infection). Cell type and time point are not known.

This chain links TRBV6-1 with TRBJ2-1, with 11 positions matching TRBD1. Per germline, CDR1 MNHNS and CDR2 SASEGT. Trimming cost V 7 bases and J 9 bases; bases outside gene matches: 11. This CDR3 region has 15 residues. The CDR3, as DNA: TGTGCCAGCACCTTTATAGGGACAGGGGGTAGTGAGCAGTTCTTC. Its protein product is CASTFIGTGGSEQFF.

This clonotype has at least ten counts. DNA of the CDR3: TGTGCCAGCAGCGAGCAGACAGGGTCGCAATCACCCCTCCACTTT. It codes for CASSEQTGSQSPLHF. V gene TRBV7-3 combines with J gene TRBJ1-6, with 7 bases identical to TRBD1. The V and J ends lost 5 bases and 10 bases, in that order; junction bases with no gene match: 11. The CDR3 sequence is 15 residues long. Germline lookup yields CDR1 SGHTA and CDR2 FQGTGA.

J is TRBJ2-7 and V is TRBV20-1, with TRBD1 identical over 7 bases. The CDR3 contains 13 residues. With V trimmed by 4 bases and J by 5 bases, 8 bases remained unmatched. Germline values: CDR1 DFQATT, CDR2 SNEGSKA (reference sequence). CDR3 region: CSATGTEAHEQYF. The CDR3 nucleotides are TGCAGTGCTACCGGGACAGAGGCCCACGAGCAGTACTTC.

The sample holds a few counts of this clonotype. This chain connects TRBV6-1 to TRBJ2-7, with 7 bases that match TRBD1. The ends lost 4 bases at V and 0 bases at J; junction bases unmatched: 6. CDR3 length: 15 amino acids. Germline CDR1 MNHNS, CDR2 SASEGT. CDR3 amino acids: CASSATGASSYEQYV. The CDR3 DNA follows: TGTGCCAGCAGTGCCACAGGGGCCTCCTCCTACGAGCAGTACGTC.

The CDR3 DNA reads TGCAGTGCTGGGACTTTTGATGAGCAGTTCTTC. Its translation is CSAGTFDEQFF. The rearrangement links TRBV20-1 to TRBJ2-1; a possible D gene is TRBD2 (6 bases). CDR3 length equals 11 residues. The V end was cut by 5 bases, the J end by 8 bases, with 10 bases between. Germline V lookup: CDR1 DFQATT, CDR2 SNEGSKA (reference sequence).

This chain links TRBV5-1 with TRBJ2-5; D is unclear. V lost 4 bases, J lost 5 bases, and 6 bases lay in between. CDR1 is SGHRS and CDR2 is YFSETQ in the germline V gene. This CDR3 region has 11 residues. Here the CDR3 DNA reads TGCGCCAGCAGCATATCGGAGACCCAGTACTTC. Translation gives CASSISETQYF.

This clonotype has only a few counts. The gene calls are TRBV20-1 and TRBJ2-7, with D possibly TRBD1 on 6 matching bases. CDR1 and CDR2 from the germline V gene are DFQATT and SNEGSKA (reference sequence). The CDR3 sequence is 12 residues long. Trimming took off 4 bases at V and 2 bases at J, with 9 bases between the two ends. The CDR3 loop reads CSATYRAYEQYF. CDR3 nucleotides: TGCAGTGCTACCTACAGGGCCTACGAGCAGTACTTC.

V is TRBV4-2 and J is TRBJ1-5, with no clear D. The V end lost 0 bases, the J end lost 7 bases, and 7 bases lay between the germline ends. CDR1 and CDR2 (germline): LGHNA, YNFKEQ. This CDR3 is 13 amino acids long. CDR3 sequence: CASSQERAQPQHF. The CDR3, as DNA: TGTGCCAGCAGCCAAGAAAGGGCGCAGCCCCAGCATTTT.